Each of the 21 T cell receptor beta chains below was sequenced from the same sample in a study of T cell responses to AZD1222 COVID-19 vaccine. Using immunoSEQ multiplex PCR, the repertoire was profiled, and TCRdb retains in-frame clones only, with some absent. Here the sample spans roughly 140,000 clones, about 91% being singletons. This sample comprised peripheral blood, obtained on day 0 of MenACWY control vaccination. The origin of the receptors is an adult in good health.

The chain employs TRBV7-9 and TRBJ1-5; D uncertain. CDR3 length: 13 amino acids. The V gene lost 1 base and the J gene lost 5 bases, with 6 bases spanning the gap. Germline V gives CDR1 SEHNR, CDR2 FQNEAQ (reference sequence). The CDR3 region has the DNA TGTGCCAGCAGCTTAGACGGATATCAGCCCCAGCATTTT. Translated: CASSLDGYQPQHF.

V is TRBV18 and J is TRBJ1-4; TRBD1 aligns across 11 bases. CDR3 length: 16 residues. Germline V CDR1 and CDR2: KGHSH, LQKENI. Losses at the gene ends were 6 bases for V and 7 bases for J; bases not matched to a gene: 10. This CDR3 reads CASSTGQGARGEKLFF. The DNA of the CDR3 is TGTGCCAGCTCGACTGGACAGGGGGCACGAGGTGAAAAACTGTTTTTT.

This rearrangement joins TRBV5-1 to TRBJ1-1; the D is unclear. The CDR3 has 14 amino acids. Trimming took off 1 base at V and 1 base at J, with 8 bases between the two ends. The germline gives CDR1 SGHRS, CDR2 YFSETQ. The CDR3 DNA follows: TGCGCCAGCAGCTTGAATTCCGAGAACACTGAAGCTTTCTTT. Residues: CASSLNSENTEAFF.

The J gene is TRBJ1-5, the V gene TRBV3-1 (or the pseudogene TRBV3-2); unclear D gene. The V end was cut by 2 bases, the J end by 4 bases, with 9 bases between. Germline V gives CDR1 LGHDT, CDR2 YNNKEL (reference sequence). This CDR3 has 14 amino acids. In nucleotides, the CDR3 is TGTGCCAGCAGCCAATGGTTCGGGAATCAGCCCCAGCATTTT. Protein: CASSQWFGNQPQHF.

The rearrangement uses TRBV5-1 and TRBJ1-1; the D gene is possibly TRBD1 (6 bases). V lost 1 base, J lost 0 bases, and 7 bases lay in between. Germline values: CDR1 SGHRS, CDR2 YFSETQ. CDR3 size: 14 residues. The CDR3 loop is CASSLTGLNTEAFF. In DNA form, the CDR3 reads TGCGCCAGCAGCTTGACAGGGTTGAACACTGAAGCTTTCTTT.

This chain connects TRBV6-5 to TRBJ2-7, with TRBD1 matching over 11 bases. The V and J ends lost 0 bases and 2 bases, in that order; junction bases with no gene match: 3. The germline CDR1 and CDR2 sequences are MNHEY and SVGAGI. The CDR3 loop spans 16 amino acids. The CDR3 DNA reads TGTGCCAGCAGTTACTCCCGGACAGGGGGCCCCTACGAGCAGTACTTC. Translating it yields CASSYSRTGGPYEQYF.

V and J are TRBV12-3 or TRBV12-4 and TRBJ2-3, with D tentatively TRBD1 or TRBD2 (5 bases each). Trimming shortened V by 9 bases and J by 1 base, and 11 bases separated the two germline ends. This CDR3 is 13 amino acids long. The CDR3 nucleotides are TGTGCCAGTACCGGGACGGGCACAGATACGCAGTATTTT. Protein: CASTGTGTDTQYF.

The genes are TRBV19 and TRBJ2-1, with D possibly matching TRBD1 (6 bases). The CDR3 runs to 12 residues. Germline CDR1 is LNHDA and CDR2 is SQIVND (reference sequence). V was shortened by 6 bases and J by 10 bases, with 13 bases between the two germline ends. In nucleotides, the CDR3 is TGTGCCAGTAGCCAGACAGGCATCGAGCAGTTCTTC. Its protein is CASSQTGIEQFF.

V is TRBV20-1 and J is TRBJ2-5, with TRBD2 matching 10 bases. The CDR3 extends over 14 amino acids. From germline, CDR1 is DFQATT and CDR2 SNEGSKA (reference sequence). Trimming took 5 bases from V and 3 from J; bases not matched to a gene: 6. The CDR3 sequence is CSAGVLAGEETQYF. DNA of the CDR3: TGCAGTGCTGGTGTCCTAGCGGGAGAAGAGACCCAGTACTTC.

The chain couples TRBV7-2 to TRBJ2-5, with D possibly TRBD1 on 5 matching bases. Trimming took off 2 bases at V and 1 base at J, with 14 bases between the two ends. This CDR3 is 16 amino acids long. Germline V gives CDR1 SGHTA, CDR2 FQGNSA. Here the CDR3 DNA reads TGTGCCAGCAGCTTAAGGGGCGCCGTTCCCCAAGAGACCCAGTACTTC. This codes for CASSLRGAVPQETQYF.

The CDR3 protein is CASSPGGGAQSYEQYF. CDR3 bases: TGCGCCAGCAGCCCGGGTGGGGGAGCCCAATCCTACGAGCAGTACTTC. This chain connects TRBV5-1 to TRBJ2-7; possibly TRBD1 or TRBD2 for D (5 bases each). The CDR3 is 16 residues long. The ends were cut back, 4 bases at V and 1 base at J, with 18 bases in the middle. Per the germline V gene, CDR1 is SGHRS and CDR2 is YFSETQ. Filled out from reference TRBV5-1 and TRBJ2-7, the complete variable domain reads KAGVTQTPRYLIKTRGQQVTLSCSPISGHRSVSWYQQTPGQGLQFLFEYFSETQRNKGNFPGRFSGRQFSNSRSEMNVSTLELGDSALYLCASSPGGGAQSYEQYFGPGTRLTVT.

The rearrangement joins TRBV9 to TRBJ2-3; 10 positions match TRBD2. Trimming took 1 base from V and 2 from J; bases not matched to a gene: 4. The CDR3 is made up of 16 amino acids. Germline CDR1 and CDR2: SGDLS and YYNGEE. The CDR3 DNA follows: TGTGCCAGCAGCGTAAAAGCGGGGGGGAACACAGATACGCAGTATTTT. Translating gives CASSVKAGGNTDTQYF.

The rearrangement joins TRBV30 to TRBJ2-1; perhaps TRBD1 as D (6 bases). The V end was cut by 6 bases, the J end by 0 bases, with 21 bases between. The CDR3 spans 17 residues. Germline CDR1 and CDR2: GTSNPN and SVGIG (reference sequence). The CDR3 DNA follows: TGTGCCTGTATCCCCCCGCCTGGCAGGGGCTCCTACAATGAGCAGTTCTTC. This translates into CACIPPPGRGSYNEQFF.

The chain uses TRBV19 and TRBJ1-1, with TRBD1 matching 10 bases. J lost 0 bases, V lost 4 bases, and 11 bases had no gene match. Germline V CDR1 and CDR2: LNHDA, SQIVND (reference sequence). CDR3 length: 18 residues. The CDR3 spells CASSRGGQGTMMNTEAFF. The CDR3 nucleotides are TGTGCCAGTAGTAGGGGGGGACAGGGGACCATGATGAACACTGAAGCTTTCTTT.

In DNA form, the CDR3 reads TGTGCCAGCAGCTTAGAGGGACAGCCCAATCAGCCCCAGCATTTT. Translated, it gives CASSLEGQPNQPQHF. The chain couples TRBV7-2 to TRBJ1-5; the match to TRBD1 covers 7 bases. Germline lookup yields CDR1 SGHTA and CDR2 FQGNSA. Trimming cost V 1 base and J 3 bases; bases outside gene matches: 3. CDR3 length: 15 residues.

The J gene is TRBJ2-5, the V gene TRBV18; possibly TRBD1 for D (5 bases). Germline lookup yields CDR1 KGHSH and CDR2 LQKENI. The CDR3 spans 14 residues. V gave up 1 base and J gave up 5 bases, with 11 bases separating them. The CDR3 bases are TGTGCCAGCTCACCACAAGGGGTCTGGGAGACCCAGTACTTC. Translating gives CASSPQGVWETQYF.

The chain employs TRBV15 and TRBJ1-5; no firm D call. Germline V CDR1 and CDR2: LNHNV, YYDKDF (reference sequence). This CDR3 comprises 16 residues. Deletions cut 0 bases from V and 3 bases from J, with 12 bases between. The CDR3 sequence is CATSRDGLTVNQPQHF. CDR3 DNA: TGTGCCACCAGCAGAGATGGACTGACGGTCAATCAGCCCCAGCATTTT.

The chain carries TRBV11-3 and TRBJ2-4; perhaps TRBD1 as D (6 bases). The CDR3 covers 15 residues. V dropped 2 bases and J dropped 8 bases, with 16 bases sitting between them. Germline V gene data show CDR1 as SGHNT and CDR2 as YENEEA. CDR3 sequence (DNA): TGTGCCAGCAGCTTAAGGGCCCAGGGGCGGGACATTCAGTACTTC. This sequence encodes CASSLRAQGRDIQYF.

This chain uses TRBV7-9 with TRBJ1-2; TRBD1 matches 8 bases. Germline assignment: CDR1 SEHNR and CDR2 FQNEAQ (reference sequence). The CDR3 extends over 12 amino acids. V lost 5 bases to trimming and J lost 6 bases; unmatched junction nucleotides: 2. CDR3 sequence reads: CASSMTGDGYTF. The CDR3 DNA sequence: TGTGCCAGCAGCATGACAGGGGATGGCTACACCTTC.

The chain has TRBV3-1 (or the pseudogene TRBV3-2) and TRBJ1-1, with a tentative D call TRBD1 (5 bases). The CDR3 totals 15 residues. CDR1 is LGHDT, CDR2 YNNKEL, per germline (reference sequence). The V end was cut by 0 bases, the J end by 4 bases, with 12 bases between. CDR3: CASSQEGGRGTEAFF. In DNA form, the CDR3 reads TGTGCCAGCAGCCAAGAGGGGGGTCGGGGCACTGAAGCTTTCTTT.

V is TRBV6-5 and J is TRBJ1-5; D is unresolved. This CDR3 is built from 15 residues. Germline V gives CDR1 MNHEY, CDR2 SVGAGI. The V end lost 7 bases, the J end lost 7 bases, and 20 bases lay between the germline ends. CDR3 residues: CASNLGPTREQPQHF. CDR3 in DNA: TGTGCCAGCAATCTAGGACCCACTAGGGAGCAGCCCCAGCATTTT.